A selection of T cell receptor beta chains follows, all from one sample in a study of blood T cells in healthy people across ages. TCRdb re-called the 5' RACE reads through MiXCR, storing one row per CDR3 protein. The sample lists 1.4 million or so distinct CDR3 sequences, approximately 43% occurring once. The sequencing sample was made of blood. The receptor source for this set is a woman aged 18-29 years in good health. The CDR3 runs from the conserved cysteine through the conserved F or W. D genes are given only for firm matches. Expanded clones get a size class; other rows say once, few or many, or leave the size out.

few | TRBJ2-1 | TRBV20-1 | . | TGCAGTGCTAGAGATCGATCCGATGGGCCCTACAATGAGCAGTTCTTC | CSARDRSDGPYNEQFF
few | TRBJ1-5 | TRBV4-3 | . | TGCGCCAGCAGCCAAGGCAGCCATCGGAATCAGCCCCAGCATTTT | CASSQGSHRNQPQHF
. | TRBJ2-7 | TRBV24-1 | . | TGTGCCACCAGTGATCTTGGACGGAGCGGTCACGAGCAGTACTTC | CATSDLGRSGHEQYF
few | TRBJ2-5 | TRBV6-6 | . | TGTGCCAGTCGCCCTCCGGGGCAAGAGACCCAGTACTTC | CASRPPGQETQYF
. | TRBJ2-3 | TRBV21-1 | . | TGTGCCAGCCCGATTCGGGAGGGACTAACACCGCGTACGCAGTATTTT | CASPIREGLTPRTQYF
. | TRBJ2-5 | TRBV6-5 | . | TGTGCCAGCAGTTACGTTGGGAACCAAGAGACCCAGTACTTC | CASSYVGNQETQYF
few | TRBJ1-5 | TRBV7-9 | . | TGTGCCACCACGTTGGCGGGGGATAGCAATCAGCCCCAGCATTTT | CATTLAGDSNQPQHF
. | TRBJ1-4 | TRBV5-5 | . | TGTGCCAGCAGCTTGGGGGGGACGAGACAGCTATCCCTGTTTTTT | CASSLGGTRQLSLFF
. | TRBJ2-1 | TRBV4-1 | TRBD2 | TGCGCCAGCAGCCAAGATGTAAACCCCGTAGCGGGAGCTCTCGACAATGAGCAGTTCTTC | CASSQDVNPVAGALDNEQFF
. | TRBJ2-1 | TRBV4-1 | TRBD2 | TGCGCCAGCAGCGTACTAGCGGGTCATTACAATGAGCAGTTCTTC | CASSVLAGHYNEQFF
. | TRBJ1-6 | TRBV6-6 | . | TGTGCCAGCAGTTACAGAATTGAGGGGGGTGATTCACCCCTCCACTTT | CASSYRIEGGDSPLHF
few | TRBJ1-2 | TRBV6-5 | . | TGTGCCATCTGGGACGTAAAGGGCTACACCTTC | CAIWDVKGYTF
few | TRBJ2-7 | TRBV5-1 | TRBD1 | TGCGCCAGCAGACCACAGGGGAGCTCCTACGAGCAGTACTTC | CASRPQGSSYEQYF
. | TRBJ2-7 | TRBV5-6 | . | TGTGCCAGCATCTTGCAGTTCACGAGCTCCTGCGAGCAGTACTTC | CASILQFTSSCEQYF
. | TRBJ2-6 | TRBV4-3 | . | TGCGCCAGCAGCCAAGTAGGCCTTTCTGGGGCCAACGTCCTGACTTTC | CASSQVGLSGANVLTF
few | TRBJ1-4 | TRBV2 | . | TGTGCCAGCAGTGATACCCGGGCCTCAGGGGAAAAACTGTTTTTT | CASSDTRASGEKLFF
. | TRBJ2-7 | TRBV6-2/TRBV6-3 | . | TGTGCCAGCACCGACTGGGCCACAGTAAACGAGCAGTACTTC | CASTDWATVNEQYF
many | TRBJ2-1 | TRBV29-1 | . | TGCAGCGTCAAAACCATCTCCTACAATGAGCAGTTCTTC | CSVKTISYNEQFF
. | TRBJ2-1 | TRBV7-8 | TRBD1 | TGTGCCGGCAGCCCAAGACAGGGGGCAGGTGAGCAGTTCTTC | CAGSPRQGAGEQFF
few | TRBJ2-7 | TRBV28 | . | TGTGCCAGCAGTTTTGCGGGGGCGTCGGGCGAGCAGTACTTC | CASSFAGASGEQYF
few | TRBJ1-2 | TRBV7-2 | . | TGTGCCAGCAGCTCCGGTCCGGATTTCTATGGCTACACCTTC | CASSSGPDFYGYTF
few | TRBJ2-1 | TRBV3-1 | TRBD2 | TGTGCCAGCAGCCAAGATGCTAGCGGAGCCTTTAATGAGCAGTTCTTC | CASSQDASGAFNEQFF
. | TRBJ2-3 | TRBV4-1 | TRBD1 | TGCGCCAGCAGTCAAAACCTGGCAGGACAGGGGTTCGCAGATACGCGGTATTTT | CASSQNLAGQGFADTRYF
few | TRBJ2-1 | TRBV7-8 | TRBD2 | TGTGCCAGCAGCTTACGTCTAGCGGGATCTTTGGCACACAATGAGCAGTTCTTC | CASSLRLAGSLAHNEQFF
few | TRBJ1-2 | TRBV6-2/TRBV6-3 | TRBD1 | TGTGCCAGCAGTCAAGACGGACAGGCTCGTTCGAATGGCTACACCTTC | CASSQDGQARSNGYTF
few | TRBJ2-1 | TRBV7-2 | TRBD1 | TGTGCCAGCAGCGCCCCGGGACAGGGATTAGATGAGCAGTTCTTC | CASSAPGQGLDEQFF
. | TRBJ1-1 | TRBV29-1 | . | TGCAGCGTTGGCGGACGGAGTGGGAACACTGAAGCTTTCTTT | CSVGGRSGNTEAFF
many | TRBJ2-3 | TRBV20-1 | TRBD2 | TGCAGTGCGATAACTAGCGGGGGGGCAGATACGCAGTATTTT | CSAITSGGADTQYF
few | TRBJ2-1 | TRBV2 | TRBD2 | TGTGCCAGCAGTGAAAACGGACTAGCTCTCGATGAGCAGTTCTTC | CASSENGLALDEQFF
. | TRBJ1-1 | TRBV12-3/TRBV12-4 | . | TGTGCCAGCAGTTCTCCGGGACACCTCAACACTGAAGCTTTCTTT | CASSSPGHLNTEAFF
. | TRBJ2-2 | TRBV11-2 | . | TGTGCCAGCAGGACTATAGGGTCCTACCGGGAGCTGTTTTTT | CASRTIGSYRELFF
. | TRBJ1-1 | TRBV5-1 | . | TGCGCCAGCAGCTTGGGGGCTTCGGGCACTGAAGCTTTCTTT | CASSLGASGTEAFF
few | TRBJ2-7 | TRBV11-2 | TRBD1 | TGTGCCAGCAGCTCCGACAGGGGTAACCACGAGCAGTACTTC | CASSSDRGNHEQYF
few | TRBJ2-3 | TRBV29-1 | TRBD1 | TGCAGCGTTGAGGGGACAGGGGGCCGGTCTAGCGGGACGCCTAGCACAGATACGCAGTATTTT | CSVEGTGGRSSGTPSTDTQYF
many | TRBJ2-1 | TRBV20-1 | TRBD2 | TGCAGTGCTAGAGATTTGCGCTTAAGAGACCGGACTAGTCTGGACAATGAGCAGTTCTTC | CSARDLRLRDRTSLDNEQFF
. | TRBJ2-7 | TRBV20-1 | TRBD2 | TGCAGTGCTAGCGCACTAGCGGGGGCCTCCGTCCACGAGCAGTACTTC | CSASALAGASVHEQYF
few | TRBJ2-7 | TRBV5-1 | TRBD2 | TGCGCCAGCAGCTTGGGACTAGCGGGAGAGAATGAGCAGTACTTC | CASSLGLAGENEQYF
. | TRBJ2-7 | TRBV10-3 | . | TGTGCCATCGCTGGGGACGCCTCCTACGAGCAGTACTTC | CAIAGDASYEQYF
. | TRBJ2-2 | TRBV6-1 | . | TGTGCCAGCCTCATACTAGAGAACACCGGGGAGCTGTTTTTT | CASLILENTGELFF
. | TRBJ2-5 | TRBV5-1 | . | TGCGCCAGCAGCCCAACTAGCAGTGAGCAGTACTTC | CASSPTSSEQYF
. | TRBJ1-6 | TRBV11-2 | TRBD1 | TGTGCCAGCAGCTTATCCCCCGGGGACAGACCGGAGTCACCCCTCCACTTT | CASSLSPGDRPESPLHF
once | TRBJ2-7 | TRBV12-3/TRBV12-4 | TRBD2 | TGTGCCAGCAGGTGGCTAGCGGGAGCTAGTGAGCAGTACTTC | CASRWLAGASEQYF
. | TRBJ1-2 | TRBV20-1 | . | TGCAGTTCAAGGGGACGGTCCTATGGCTACACCTTC | CSSRGRSYGYTF
. | TRBJ2-5 | TRBV7-2 | TRBD2 | TGTGCCAGCACCACCAGGACTAGCTCCTACAATGAGCAGTACTTC | CASTTRTSSYNEQYF
. | TRBJ1-2 | TRBV20-1 | . | TGCAGTGCTAGACCTCCGGACAGAAACTATGGCTACACCTTC | CSARPPDRNYGYTF
. | TRBJ1-5 | TRBV2 | TRBD1 | TGTGCCAGCAGTACGTCCGGGACAGGGATGTATCAGCCCCAGCATTTT | CASSTSGTGMYQPQHF